Each of the 31 T cell receptor beta chains below was sequenced from the same sample in a study of blood T cell repertoires in COVID-19. Measured with immunoSEQ multiplex PCR; TCRdb has only the in-frame clones, and not every one. Of around 250,000 clones listed, about 80% are singletons. Sequencing input: peripheral blood. Receptors originate from a human donor in a cohort sampled during active COVID-19.

The CDR3 reads CASSSAGPSYEQYF. For the CDR3, the DNA is TGTGCCAGCAGTTCGGCAGGGCCCAGCTACGAGCAGTACTTC. The chain is built from TRBV28 and TRBJ2-7; tentative D call: TRBD1 (5 bases). Looked up from germline, CDR1 is MDHEN and CDR2 is SYDVKM. The CDR3 is 14 residues long. V lost 4 bases to trimming and J lost 3 bases, with 13 bases between them. Full variable domain (missing parts from reference TRBV28 and TRBJ2-7): DVKVTQSSRYLVKRTGEKVFLECVQDMDHENMFWYRQDPGLGLRLIYFSYDVKMKEKGDIPEGYSVSREKKERFSLILESASTNQTSMYLCASSSAGPSYEQYFGPGTRLTVT.

The chain carries TRBV5-1 and TRBJ2-1; D is perhaps TRBD2 (6 bases). The germline V and J ends were trimmed by 2 bases and 5 bases, with 11 bases remaining between them. CDR1 is SGHRS and CDR2 is YFSETQ in the germline V gene. The CDR3 is 14 residues long. The CDR3 is CASSFDGRDNEQFF. DNA of the CDR3: TGCGCCAGCAGCTTTGACGGGAGAGACAATGAGCAGTTCTTC.

This chain joins TRBV6-2 or TRBV6-3 and TRBJ2-2; 12 nucleotides agree with TRBD2. Germline V gene sequence: CDR1 MNHEY, CDR2 SVGEGT. CDR3 size: 21 residues. V shed 4 bases and J 2 bases; nucleotides not matched to a gene: 17. This chain's CDR3 is CASSSHTTLTSGGPNTGELFF. CDR3 bases: TGTGCCAGCAGTTCGCATACAACCCTGACTAGCGGGGGACCCAACACCGGGGAGCTGTTTTTT.

The chain carries TRBV19 and TRBJ2-3; the D gene is possibly TRBD2 (6 bases). CDR1 is LNHDA and CDR2 is SQIVND in the germline V gene (reference sequence). V was clipped by 1 base and J by 6 bases, with 14 bases between them. This CDR3 comprises 15 residues. CDR3 bases: TGTGCCAGTAGTATAGGGGGGGTCCTGTCGGATACGCAGTATTTT. Protein: CASSIGGVLSDTQYF. The complete variable domain, with remaining parts taken from reference TRBV19 and TRBJ2-3, reads DGGITQSPKYLFRKEGQNVTLSCEQNLNHDAMYWYRQDPGQGLRLIYYSQIVNDFQKGDIAEGYSVSREKKESFPLTVTSAQKNPTAFYLCASSIGGVLSDTQYFGPGTRLTVL.

With regard to this clone: This sample includes further DNA sequences coding for the same CDR3. The genes are TRBV7-8 and TRBJ2-7; TRBD1 matches at 10 bases. Germline CDR1 is SGHVS and CDR2 is FQNEAQ. This CDR3 contains 14 residues. With V trimmed by 1 base and J by 4 bases, 1 base remained unmatched. The DNA of the CDR3 is TGTGCCAGCAGCTTAGGACAGGGGGCTTACGAGCAGTACTTC. The encoded protein is CASSLGQGAYEQYF.

This chain joins TRBV4-1 and TRBJ2-7, with TRBD1 matching 7 bases. Germline CDR1 is MGHRA and CDR2 is YSYEKL. The V gene end was trimmed by 0 bases and the J gene end by 2 bases; junction bases not matched to a gene: 7. This CDR3 contains 16 residues. The CDR3 protein is CASSQDQTGLPYEQYF. In DNA form, the CDR3 reads TGCGCCAGCAGCCAAGATCAGACAGGGCTGCCCTACGAGCAGTACTTC.

V gene TRBV11-3 combines with J gene TRBJ2-1; TRBD2 aligns across 11 bases. The CDR3 covers 16 residues. Germline trimming cut 2 bases from V and 8 bases from J; bases unmatched to any gene: 8. The germline gives CDR1 SGHNT, CDR2 YENEEA. Here the CDR3 DNA reads TGTGCCAGCAGCTTAACTAGCGGGAGCATGGGTGATGAGCAGTTCTTC. This translates into CASSLTSGSMGDEQFF.

V gene TRBV7-3 combines with J gene TRBJ2-3, with 8 bases fitting TRBD2. V shed 0 bases, J shed 0 bases, and the junction held 5 bases outside the gene matches. The CDR3 consists of 17 residues. Germline CDR1 SGHTA, CDR2 FQGTGA. CDR3 amino acids: CASSLTRASGSTDTQYF. CDR3 nucleotides: TGTGCCAGCAGCTTAACGCGGGCTAGCGGGAGCACAGATACGCAGTATTTT.

V usage is TRBV20-1 and J usage is TRBJ2-7, with 8 positions matching TRBD1. The CDR3 covers 12 residues. Unmatched junction bases numbered 6, after V lost 4 bases and J lost 7 bases. Germline-derived CDR1 and CDR2 are DFQATT and SNEGSKA (reference sequence). CDR3 sequence reads: CSATDRGGEQYF. Here the CDR3 DNA reads TGCAGTGCTACTGACAGGGGTGGTGAGCAGTACTTC.

This chain joins TRBV5-1 and TRBJ1-5; D remains ambiguous. Germline CDR1 reads SGHRS; CDR2 reads YFSETQ. There are 13 residues in the CDR3. Between the trimmed V and J ends, which lost 4 bases and 4 bases, there was a span of 9 bases. The CDR3 protein is CASSLNLNQPQHF. The DNA for the CDR3 is TGCGCCAGCAGCCTTAACTTAAATCAGCCCCAGCATTTT.

The genes are TRBV2 and TRBJ2-7; 8 bases match TRBD1. The J segment lost 4 bases and the V segment lost 7 bases, leaving 9 bases of the junction unmatched. Germline values: CDR1 SNHLY, CDR2 FYNNEI. This CDR3 comprises 14 residues. CDR3 in DNA: TGTGCCAGCATTACCGGACAGGGAAATTACGAGCAGTACTTC. It specifies CASITGQGNYEQYF.

The chain combines TRBV11-2 with TRBJ1-1, with D possibly matching TRBD1 (5 bases). CDR3 length: 12 residues. Germline V gene sequence: CDR1 SGHAT, CDR2 FQNNGV. Trimming took off 8 bases at V and 10 bases at J, with 17 bases between the two ends. In DNA, the CDR3 is TGTGCCAGCGGATCCTCAAGAAGGGGAGCTTTCTTT. It translates to CASGSSRRGAFF.

CDR3 DNA: TGCGCCAGCAGCCAAGATGACGGGAAATATGGCTACACCTTC. It codes for CASSQDDGKYGYTF. The V gene is TRBV4-3, the J gene TRBJ1-2; D unclear. The V end was cut by 0 bases, the J end by 5 bases, with 10 bases between. The germline CDR1 and CDR2 sequences are LGHNA and YSLEER. The CDR3 is made up of 14 amino acids.

The gene calls are TRBV12-5 and TRBJ2-5; D gene unclear. V was clipped by 1 base and J by 7 bases, with 7 bases between them. The CDR3 sequence is 12 residues long. Germline V gene lookup returns CDR1 LGHNT and CDR2 FRNRAP. The CDR3 sequence is CASGLEAWTQYF. The CDR3, as DNA: TGTGCTAGTGGTTTGGAAGCTTGGACCCAGTACTTC.

This clone was observed a handful of times. The V call is TRBV7-3, the J call TRBJ2-1; D not certain. Looked up from germline, CDR1 is SGHTA and CDR2 is FQGTGA. The CDR3 is 16 residues long. V lost 6 bases, J lost 10 bases, and 25 bases lay in between. CDR3 region: CASSSTRNMAFGEQFF. The CDR3 DNA follows: TGTGCCAGCAGTTCTACCCGGAATATGGCCTTCGGGGAGCAGTTCTTC.

The chain links TRBV11-2 to TRBJ2-5; 10 nucleotides agree with TRBD1. Germline CDR1 reads SGHAT; CDR2 reads FQNNGV. With V trimmed by 4 bases and J by 4 bases, 9 bases remained unmatched. The CDR3 has 16 residues. The CDR3 protein is CASSSRTGGLRETQYF. In nucleotides, the CDR3 is TGTGCCAGCAGCTCCCGGACAGGGGGGCTTCGAGAGACCCAGTACTTC.

This chain connects TRBV7-3 to TRBJ2-2, with D possibly being TRBD2 (6 bases). The CDR3 loop spans 18 amino acids. The germline gives CDR1 SGHTA, CDR2 FQGTGA. The V end lost 1 base, the J end lost 6 bases, and 21 bases lay between the germline ends. CDR3 DNA: TGTGCCAGCAGCTTAATGAACGCGGGCGTCCGGGGGTCCGGGGAGCTGTTTTTT. This sequence encodes CASSLMNAGVRGSGELFF.

This clone was observed a few times. This chain connects TRBV5-1 to TRBJ2-7; D may be TRBD1 (6 bases). Germline CDR1 reads SGHRS; CDR2 reads YFSETQ. Trimming removed 3 bases at V and 5 bases at J, with 15 bases between. The CDR3 is 14 residues long. In DNA form, the CDR3 reads TGCGCCAGCAGCTCGTATTGGACAGAAAACGAGCAGTACTTC. Translated: CASSSYWTENEQYF.

The CDR3 spells CASSYSPSVYNEQFF. In DNA, the CDR3 is TGTGCCAGCAGTTACTCTCCTAGCGTCTACAATGAGCAGTTCTTC. The V gene is TRBV6-5, the J gene TRBJ2-1; possibly TRBD2 for D (6 bases). Germline loops: CDR1 MNHEY, CDR2 SVGAGI. The CDR3 length is 15 residues. Trimming shortened V by 0 bases and J by 3 bases, and 9 bases separated the two germline ends.

V gene TRBV9 combines with J gene TRBJ2-6; D is unclear. Germline CDR1 SGDLS, CDR2 YYNGEE. The CDR3 is 14 residues long. Trimming removed 4 bases at V and 1 base at J, with 6 bases between. For the CDR3, the DNA is TGTGCCAGCAGCCCCCAATCTGGGGCCAACGTCCTGACTTTC. Its translation: CASSPQSGANVLTF.

The J gene is TRBJ2-7, the V gene TRBV18, with TRBD1 matching 10 bases. There are 16 residues in the CDR3. Germline lookup yields CDR1 KGHSH and CDR2 LQKENI. V dropped 0 bases and J dropped 2; count of bases not matched to a gene: 4. This chain's CDR3 is CASSPPGGTGAYEQYF. Here the CDR3 DNA reads TGTGCCAGCTCACCACCGGGCGGGACAGGGGCCTACGAGCAGTACTTC.

This clone turned up a few times. The chain combines TRBV28 with TRBJ2-3, with 12 bases identical to TRBD1. CDR1 MDHEN and CDR2 SYDVKM come from the germline V gene. The CDR3 loop spans 17 amino acids. V gave up 5 bases and J gave up 2 bases; unmatched junction bases: 8. The CDR3: CASSGAGTGGVTDTQYF. CDR3 DNA sequence: TGTGCCAGCAGTGGGGCGGGGACAGGGGGCGTCACAGATACGCAGTATTTT.

This sequence joins TRBV5-6 and TRBJ1-2, with TRBD1 matching over 7 bases. CDR3 length equals 15 residues. The germline CDR1 and CDR2 sequences are SGHDT and YYEEEE. J was trimmed by 2 bases and V by 1 base; bases with no gene match: 5. The CDR3 here is CASSLIGQVNYGYTF. DNA for the CDR3: TGTGCCAGCAGCTTGATTGGACAGGTCAACTATGGCTACACCTTC.

This chain joins TRBV3-1 (or the pseudogene TRBV3-2) and TRBJ1-1; a weak D match, TRBD1 (5 bases). Deletions cut 4 bases from V and 1 base from J, with 16 bases between. This CDR3 contains 16 residues. CDR1 is LGHDT, CDR2 YNNKEL, per germline (reference sequence). CDR3 region: CASSLFGAGQNTEAFF. The CDR3 DNA is TGTGCCAGCAGCCTGTTTGGAGCAGGGCAGAACACTGAAGCTTTCTTT.

This chain links TRBV27 with TRBJ2-1; 9 nucleotides match TRBD2. This CDR3 contains 15 residues. The V gene end was trimmed by 2 bases and the J gene end by 7 bases; junction bases not matched to a gene: 6. Germline CDR1 and CDR2: MNHEY and SMNVEV (reference sequence). DNA for the CDR3: TGTGCCAGCAGTTTAGATAGCGGGGGTCTGAATGAGCAGTTCTTC. Its protein is CASSLDSGGLNEQFF.

The gene calls are TRBV4-1 and TRBJ2-2; 10 bases are shared with TRBD2. The CDR3 spans 18 residues. J gave up 1 base and V 1 base, and 6 bases lay outside the gene matches. Germline CDR1 is MGHRA and CDR2 is YSYEKL. CDR3 in amino acids: CASSQGGRTSGNTGELFF. CDR3 sequence (DNA): TGCGCCAGCAGCCAAGGGGGGAGGACTAGCGGGAACACCGGGGAGCTGTTTTTT.

The V and J genes are TRBV3-1 (or the pseudogene TRBV3-2) and TRBJ1-1; TRBD1 matches 8 bases. CDR1 is LGHDT, CDR2 YNNKEL, per germline (reference sequence). Trimming took 7 bases from V and 7 from J; bases not matched to a gene: 5. This CDR3 region has 12 residues. In nucleotides, the CDR3 is TGTGCCAGCACCCGGACAGGGTTTGAAGCTTTCTTT. This sequence encodes CASTRTGFEAFF.

The V call is TRBV24-1, the J call TRBJ2-3; no firm D call. V dropped 3 bases and J dropped 3 bases, with 12 bases sitting between them. The V gene's germline CDR1 is KGHDR and CDR2 SFDVKD. The CDR3 is made up of 15 amino acids. DNA of the CDR3: TGTGCCACCAGTGATCCCGTTCGGTTTACAGATACGCAGTATTTT. It codes for CATSDPVRFTDTQYF.

This chain links TRBV13 with TRBJ2-5; TRBD1 matches 10 bases. There are 17 residues in the CDR3. From germline, CDR1 is PRHDT and CDR2 FYEKMQ (reference sequence). The J segment lost 2 bases and the V segment lost 1 base, leaving 7 bases of the junction unmatched. CDR3 in DNA: TGTGCCAGCAGCTTAGCCACCGGGACAGGGGAACAAGAGACCCAGTACTTC. This translates into CASSLATGTGEQETQYF.

The chain uses TRBV30 and TRBJ2-7; D might be TRBD1 (5 bases). The CDR3 covers 15 residues. Germline loops: CDR1 GTSNPN, CDR2 SVGIG (reference sequence). The V gene lost 5 bases and the J gene lost 0 bases, with 17 bases spanning the gap. Here the CDR3 DNA reads TGTGCCTGGCTCGACAGCCTAATACTCTCCTACGAGCAGTACTTC. Protein sequence: CAWLDSLILSYEQYF.

V is TRBV5-6 and J is TRBJ2-1, with TRBD2 matching 11 bases. The CDR3 loop spans 16 amino acids. Germline lookup yields CDR1 SGHDT and CDR2 YYEEEE. V shed 4 bases, J shed 7 bases, and the junction held 10 bases outside the gene matches. CDR3 in amino acids: CASSRSLAGVWNEQFF. DNA of the CDR3: TGTGCCAGCAGCCGGTCACTAGCGGGAGTTTGGAATGAGCAGTTCTTC.